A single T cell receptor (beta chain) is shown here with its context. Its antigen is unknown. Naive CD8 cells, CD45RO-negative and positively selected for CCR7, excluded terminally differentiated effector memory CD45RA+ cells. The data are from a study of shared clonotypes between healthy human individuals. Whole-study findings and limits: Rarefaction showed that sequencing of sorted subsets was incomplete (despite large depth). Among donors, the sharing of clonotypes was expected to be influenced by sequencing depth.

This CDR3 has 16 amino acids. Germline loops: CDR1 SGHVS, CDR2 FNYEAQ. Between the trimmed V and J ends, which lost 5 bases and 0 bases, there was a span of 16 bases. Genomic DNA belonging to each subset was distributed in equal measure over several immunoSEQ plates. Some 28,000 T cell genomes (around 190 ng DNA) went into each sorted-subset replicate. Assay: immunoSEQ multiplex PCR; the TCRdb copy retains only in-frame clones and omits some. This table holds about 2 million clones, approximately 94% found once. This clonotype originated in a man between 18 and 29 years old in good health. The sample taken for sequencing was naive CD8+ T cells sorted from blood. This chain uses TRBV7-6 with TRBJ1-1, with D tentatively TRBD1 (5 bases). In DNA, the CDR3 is TGTGCCAGCAGCAGTACCCCGACAGCCATGAACACTGAAGCTTTCTTT. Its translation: CASSSTPTAMNTEAFF.